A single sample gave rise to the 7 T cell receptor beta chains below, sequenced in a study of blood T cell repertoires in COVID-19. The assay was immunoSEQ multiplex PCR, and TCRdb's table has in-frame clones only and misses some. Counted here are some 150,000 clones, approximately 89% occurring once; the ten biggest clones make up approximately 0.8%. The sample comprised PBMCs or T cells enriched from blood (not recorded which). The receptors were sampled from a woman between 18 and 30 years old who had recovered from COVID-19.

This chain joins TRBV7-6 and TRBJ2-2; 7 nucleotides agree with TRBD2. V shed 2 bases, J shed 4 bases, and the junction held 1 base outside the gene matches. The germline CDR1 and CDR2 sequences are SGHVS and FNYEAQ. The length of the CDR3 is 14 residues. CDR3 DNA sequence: TGTGCCAGCAGCTTACTAGCGGTCACCGGGGAGCTGTTTTTT. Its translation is CASSLLAVTGELFF.

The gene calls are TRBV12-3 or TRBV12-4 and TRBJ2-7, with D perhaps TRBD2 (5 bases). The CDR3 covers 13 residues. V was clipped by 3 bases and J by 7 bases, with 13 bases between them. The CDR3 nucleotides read TGTGCCAGCAGTTTGAACCCCTCGGGAGAGCAGTACTTC. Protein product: CASSLNPSGEQYF.

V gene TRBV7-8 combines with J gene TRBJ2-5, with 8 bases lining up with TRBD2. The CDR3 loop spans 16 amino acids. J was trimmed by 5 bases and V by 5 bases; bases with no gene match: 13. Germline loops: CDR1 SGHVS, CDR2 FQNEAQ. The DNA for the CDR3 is TGTGCCAGCAGCCGATTTGGGACTAGTGAGGGGGAGACCCAGTACTTC. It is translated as CASSRFGTSEGETQYF.

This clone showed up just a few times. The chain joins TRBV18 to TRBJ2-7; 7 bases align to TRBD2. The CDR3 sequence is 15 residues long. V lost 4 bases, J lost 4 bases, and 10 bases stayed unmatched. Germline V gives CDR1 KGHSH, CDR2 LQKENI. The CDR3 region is CASSLSGTKGYEQYF. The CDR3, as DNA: TGTGCCAGCTCACTTTCCGGGACTAAGGGGTACGAGCAGTACTTC.

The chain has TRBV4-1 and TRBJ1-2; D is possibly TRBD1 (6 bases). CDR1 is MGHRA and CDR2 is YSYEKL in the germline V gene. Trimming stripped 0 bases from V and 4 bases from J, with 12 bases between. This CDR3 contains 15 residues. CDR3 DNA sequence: TGCGCCAGCAGCCAAGAAGCACAGGGCGCCTATGGCTACACCTTC. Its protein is CASSQEAQGAYGYTF.

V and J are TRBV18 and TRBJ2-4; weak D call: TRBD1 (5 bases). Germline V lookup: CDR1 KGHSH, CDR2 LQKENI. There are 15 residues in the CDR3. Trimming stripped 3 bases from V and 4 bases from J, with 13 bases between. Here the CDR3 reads CASSPGRQPKNIQYF. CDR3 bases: TGTGCCAGCTCACCGGGAAGACAGCCGAAAAACATTCAGTACTTC.

DNA of the CDR3: TGCAGCGTTCGGGACAGGGGGTTATCTGAAGCTTTCTTT. This sequence encodes CSVRDRGLSEAFF. V and J are TRBV29-1 and TRBJ1-1; 11 bases map to TRBD1. Germline lookup yields CDR1 SQVTM and CDR2 ANQGSEA. The CDR3 covers 13 residues. The trim removed 5 bases at V and 6 bases at J, leaving 5 bases unmatched.